The 30 T cell receptor beta chains reported below all come from one sample, sequenced in a study of spatial heterogeneity in lung cancer. Time point given: blood at routine non-recurrence follow-up after resection. Using its own MiXCR run on the 5' RACE reads, TCRdb lists one record per CDR3 protein. The table records around 40,000 distinct CDR3 sequences, roughly 7.8% of them present only once. Sequencing used PBMCs, obtained at follow-up. The source of these receptors is a male donor with early-stage non-small cell lung cancer.

This clonotype has ten or more counts. The gene calls are TRBV30 and TRBJ1-5, with 9 bases identical to TRBD1. The V and J ends lost 1 base and 4 bases, in that order; junction bases with no gene match: 2. The V gene's germline CDR1 is GTSNPN and CDR2 SVGIG (reference sequence). This CDR3 comprises 14 residues. CDR3 region: CAWSAGQGNQPQHF. The CDR3 DNA follows: TGTGCCTGGAGTGCCGGACAGGGGAATCAGCCCCAGCATTTT.

The rearrangement uses TRBV12-3 or TRBV12-4 and TRBJ2-3, with TRBD2 as a possible D gene (5 bases). The CDR3 extends over 14 amino acids. V was cut by 7 bases and J by 1 base, with 12 bases left in between. The DNA of the CDR3 is TGTGCCAGCACTTTCGTCGGGGGCACAGATACGCAGTATTTT. Protein product: CASTFVGGTDTQYF.

This clonotype was counted many times. V is TRBV10-3 and J is TRBJ1-2; 8 bases map to TRBD1. The CDR3 covers 16 residues. With V trimmed by 0 bases and J by 6 bases, 9 bases remained unmatched. Germline CDR1 ENHRY, CDR2 SYGVKD. The DNA of the CDR3 is TGTGCCATCAGTGAGTCGGGGACAGGTGACCTGCATGGCTACACCTTC. It yields the protein CAISESGTGDLHGYTF.

The gene calls are TRBV9 and TRBJ2-1, with D possibly matching TRBD2 (6 bases). V was pared by 2 bases and J by 1 base, with 10 bases between. There are 15 residues in the CDR3. Germline values: CDR1 SGDLS, CDR2 YYNGEE. The CDR3 DNA reads TGTGCCAGCAGCGTGGCTAGCGAATCCTACAATGAGCAGTTCTTC. Encoded protein: CASSVASESYNEQFF.

At least ten counts were recorded for this clonotype. The gene calls are TRBV30 and TRBJ1-2; TRBD1 aligns across 8 bases. Germline lookup yields CDR1 GTSNPN and CDR2 SVGIG (reference sequence). The CDR3 is 15 residues long. V shed 3 bases, J shed 8 bases, and the junction held 14 bases outside the gene matches. CDR3 coding DNA: TGTGCCTGGAGCGACGGGACAGGACCCCAGTGGGGCTACACCTTC. Its protein is CAWSDGTGPQWGYTF.

The chain is built from TRBV7-3 and TRBJ2-7; the D is unclear. V was shortened by 2 bases and J by 3 bases, with 11 bases between the two germline ends. CDR3 length: 14 residues. Germline CDR1 and CDR2: SGHTA and FQGTGA. The CDR3 region is CASSLQPANYEQYF. In DNA, the CDR3 is TGTGCCAGCAGCTTACAGCCTGCCAACTACGAGCAGTACTTC.

At least ten counts were recorded for this clonotype. The genes are TRBV29-1 and TRBJ2-7; D is perhaps TRBD1 or TRBD2 (5 bases each). The CDR3 has 12 amino acids. Per germline, CDR1 SQVTM and CDR2 ANQGSEA. V shed 6 bases and J shed 3 bases, with 12 bases lying between them. CDR3 coding DNA: TGCAGCGTGGGGGTCAGAGACTACGAGCAGTACTTC. This sequence encodes CSVGVRDYEQYF.

This clonotype was counted ten times or more. The chain has TRBV30 and TRBJ2-1, with 8 bases fitting TRBD1. The CDR3 is 20 residues long. The trim removed 0 bases at V and 0 bases at J, leaving 16 bases unmatched. Germline CDR1 GTSNPN, CDR2 SVGIG (reference sequence). The CDR3 loop is CAWSVPPSWTGPSSYNEQFF. CDR3 nucleotide sequence: TGTGCCTGGAGTGTCCCCCCCAGCTGGACAGGGCCAAGCTCCTACAATGAGCAGTTCTTC.

This clonotype was observed at least ten times. The chain carries TRBV5-6 and TRBJ2-1; D is perhaps TRBD1 or TRBD2 (5 bases each). Germline V CDR1 and CDR2: SGHDT, YYEEEE. The CDR3 has 14 amino acids. V lost 4 bases to trimming and J lost 0 bases, with 8 bases between them. CDR3 sequence (DNA): TGTGCCAGCAGCCCAGGGAGCTCCTACAATGAGCAGTTCTTC. This translates into CASSPGSSYNEQFF. Variable domain in full (rest from reference TRBV5-6 and TRBJ2-1): DAGVTQSPTHLIKTRGQQVTLRCSPKSGHDTVSWYQQALGQGPQFIFQYYEEEERQRGNFPDRFSGHQFPNYSSELNVNALLLGDSALYLCASSPGSSYNEQFFGPGTRLTVL.

The sample holds many counts of this clonotype. The CDR3, as DNA: TGTGCCAGCAGCCGAACAGGGGTAGGCACTGAAGCTTTCTTT. Encoded protein: CASSRTGVGTEAFF. The chain carries TRBV5-5 and TRBJ1-1, with 7 bases aligning to TRBD1. Germline CDR1 and CDR2: SGHKS and YYEKEE (reference sequence). With V trimmed by 4 bases and J by 4 bases, 7 bases remained unmatched. The CDR3 sequence is 14 residues long.

This clonotype has ten or more counts. The chain recombines TRBV12-3 or TRBV12-4 with TRBJ1-5; no firm D call. The CDR3 totals 12 residues. Trimming shortened V by 2 bases and J by 8 bases, and 7 bases separated the two germline ends. CDR3: CASSLLVEPQHF. The CDR3, as DNA: TGTGCCAGCAGTTTATTAGTTGAGCCCCAGCATTTT.

This clonotype was seen ten or more times. The genes are TRBV14 and TRBJ2-5; D remains unclear. CDR3 size: 13 residues. V was clipped by 3 bases and J by 1 base, with 6 bases between them. Germline V CDR1 and CDR2: SGHDN, FVKESK. CDR3: CASSHRFQETQYF. In DNA form, the CDR3 reads TGTGCCAGCAGCCACAGGTTCCAAGAGACCCAGTACTTC. The full variable domain, its missing parts supplied by reference TRBV14 and TRBJ2-5, is EAGVTQFPSHSVIEKGQTVTLRCDPISGHDNLYWYRRVMGKEIKFLLHFVKESKQDESGMPNNRFLAERTGGTYSTLKVQPAELEDSGVYFCASSHRFQETQYFGPGTRLLVL.

This clonotype was counted a few times. The gene calls are TRBV23-1 and TRBJ1-4; possible D gene TRBD1, 5 bases. TRBV23-1 is marked as an open reading frame, function uncertain. V lost 8 bases to trimming and J lost 0 bases, with 16 bases between them. The CDR3 is 16 residues long. The CDR3 loop is CASSRGRHATNEKLFF. In DNA form, the CDR3 reads TGCGCCAGCTCCCGGGGCAGGCACGCAACTAATGAAAAACTGTTTTTT.

This clonotype occurred a few times. V and J are TRBV11-2 and TRBJ2-1; 10 bases fit TRBD2. After removal of 0 bases from V and 7 bases from J, the junction contained 6 bases not matched to a gene. The CDR3 totals 16 residues. Germline CDR1 reads SGHAT; CDR2 reads FQNNGV. CDR3 in amino acids: CASSLDRGTSVNEQFF. As DNA, the CDR3 is TGTGCCAGCAGCTTAGATCGAGGGACTAGCGTAAATGAGCAGTTCTTC.

This clonotype was detected ten times or more. This chain joins TRBV5-1 and TRBJ2-7; D might be TRBD1 (5 bases). Between the trimmed V and J ends, which lost 0 bases and 4 bases, there was a span of 14 bases. The CDR3 spans 15 residues. Per germline, CDR1 SGHRS and CDR2 YFSETQ. This CDR3 reads CASSLVGSQGYEQYF. The CDR3 nucleotides are TGCGCCAGCAGCTTGGTGGGGTCCCAGGGATACGAGCAGTACTTC. The whole variable domain, remainder taken from reference TRBV5-1 and TRBJ2-7, is KAGVTQTPRYLIKTRGQQVTLSCSPISGHRSVSWYQQTPGQGLQFLFEYFSETQRNKGNFPGRFSGRQFSNSRSEMNVSTLELGDSALYLCASSLVGSQGYEQYFGPGTRLTVT.

In its sample, this clonotype was seen many times. The chain combines TRBV7-2 with TRBJ1-1; D is undetermined. Trimming left V 1 base short and J 1 base short, with 7 bases between. This CDR3 is built from 14 residues. The germline CDR1 and CDR2 sequences are SGHTA and FQGNSA. This CDR3 reads CASSLVGGNTEAFF. CDR3 DNA sequence: TGTGCCAGCAGCTTAGTAGGTGGGAACACTGAAGCTTTCTTT.

This clonotype came up many times. The chain is built from TRBV10-3 and TRBJ2-7, with D maybe TRBD1 (5 bases). This CDR3 has 14 residues. Trimming pared 10 bases from V and 3 bases from J, leaving 19 bases between. CDR1 and CDR2 (germline): ENHRY, SYGVKD. The CDR3, as DNA: TGTGCCACCACCCTTGGGCAGGGCTACTACGAGCAGTACTTC. Its translation is CATTLGQGYYEQYF.

This clonotype was seen only a few times. This chain joins TRBV6-5 and TRBJ2-7; D gene ambiguous. The germline V gene encodes CDR1 MNHEY and CDR2 SVGAGI. The length of the CDR3 is 14 residues. Trimming shortened V by 0 bases and J by 2 bases, and 8 bases separated the two germline ends. The CDR3 DNA is TGTGCCAGCAGTTACTCCACAGTTACCTACGAGCAGTACTTC. This sequence encodes CASSYSTVTYEQYF.

This clonotype has at least ten counts. This chain uses TRBV29-1 with TRBJ1-1; no firm D call. Germline CDR1 SQVTM, CDR2 ANQGSEA. V was clipped by 7 bases and J by 4 bases, with 16 bases between them. The CDR3 covers 13 residues. The CDR3 DNA is TGCAGCGGGGAGCTGGGGTTTGGCACTGAAGCTTTCTTT. Translating gives CSGELGFGTEAFF. The full variable domain, completed using reference TRBV29-1 and TRBJ1-1, is SAVISQKPSRDICQRGTSLTIQCQVDSQVTMMFWYRQQPGQSLTLIATANQGSEATYESGFVIDKFPISRPNLTFSTLTVSNMSPEDSSIYLCSGELGFGTEAFFGQGTRLTVV.

This clonotype has ten or more counts. A junction end diverges from the germline sequence, so it may reflect a read error. This chain uses TRBV5-1 with TRBJ1-4; D may be TRBD1 (5 bases). Germline V gene data show CDR1 as SGHRS and CDR2 as YFSETQ. The CDR3 consists of 15 residues. The CDR3 nucleotides read TGCGCCAGCAGTTTGGCGCAGGGCGGTTCTGAAAAACTGTTTTTT. Residues: CASSLAQGGSEKLFF.

Note on this clonotype: This may arise from a read error, as a much more abundant clone is one base away. This chain uses TRBV3-1 with TRBJ1-3; D might be TRBD1 (6 bases). This CDR3 comprises 15 residues. CDR1 is LGHDT, CDR2 YNNKEL, per germline (reference sequence). Trimming stripped 4 bases from V and 8 bases from J, with 18 bases between. CDR3 sequence (DNA): TGTGCCAGCAGCCTCCGGACAGCGGTGGTACACACCATATATTTT. The encoded protein is CASSLRTAVVHTIYF.

This clonotype was picked up many times. The chain combines TRBV11-2 with TRBJ2-5; D is perhaps TRBD1 or TRBD2 (5 bases each). Trimming removed 1 base at V and 2 bases at J, with 8 bases between. The CDR3 has 14 residues. From germline, CDR1 is SGHAT and CDR2 FQNNGV. Here the CDR3 DNA reads TGTGCCAGCAGCTTAGTCAGGGAGCAAGAGACCCAGTACTTC. Translated: CASSLVREQETQYF.

This clonotype was counted many times. The CDR3: CASSDSRGANTQYF. CDR3 sequence (DNA): TGTGCCAGCAGCGACTCGAGGGGGGCGAATACGCAGTATTTT. This sequence joins TRBV7-2 and TRBJ2-3, with D tentatively TRBD1 or TRBD2 (6 bases each). CDR1 SGHTA and CDR2 FQGNSA come from the germline V gene. There are 14 residues in the CDR3. Trimming cost V 5 bases and J 7 bases, with 16 bases left between them.

This clonotype was detected ten times or more. The rearrangement uses TRBV6-5 and TRBJ2-7; maybe TRBD1 (5 bases). V was shortened by 2 bases and J by 1 base, with 12 bases between the two germline ends. Germline V gene data show CDR1 as MNHEY and CDR2 as SVGAGI. There are 15 residues in the CDR3. CDR3 region: CASSYGADVSYEQYF. The CDR3 DNA sequence: TGTGCCAGCAGTTACGGGGCAGACGTTTCCTACGAGCAGTACTTC.

This clonotype has a count of ten or more. The J gene is TRBJ2-7, the V gene TRBV7-8, with D unresolved. CDR3 length: 16 residues. Germline CDR1 and CDR2: SGHVS and FQNEAQ. V lost 5 bases and J lost 5, with 22 bases in between. Written as DNA, the CDR3 is TGTGCCAGCAGCCTCGGGCCCTTAACTATACCCCACGAGCAGTACTTC. Its protein product is CASSLGPLTIPHEQYF.

This clonotype was seen at least ten times. The gene calls are TRBV20-1 and TRBJ2-7; 10 bases map to TRBD2. In germline, CDR1 is DFQATT, CDR2 SNEGSKA (reference sequence). This CDR3 is 13 amino acids long. V was clipped by 5 bases and J by 2 bases; unmatched bases: 3. DNA of the CDR3: TGCAGTGCTGGGACTAGCGTTGCCTACGAGCAGTACTTC. Protein: CSAGTSVAYEQYF.

Concerning this clonotype: This clone may be a read error of a much larger clone one base away. The gene calls are TRBV3-1 and TRBJ1-6, with D unresolved. The CDR3 has 13 amino acids. Germline assignment: CDR1 LGHDT and CDR2 YNNKEL (reference sequence). CDR3 loop: CASSQFSSSPLQF. The DNA for the CDR3 is TGTGCCAGCAGCCAATTTTCGTCTTCACCCCTCCAATTT.

This clonotype was picked up many times. The rearrangement uses TRBV7-8 and TRBJ2-1; D perhaps matches TRBD1 (5 bases). The germline V and J ends were trimmed by 3 bases and 5 bases, with 5 bases remaining between them. The CDR3 consists of 12 residues. Germline CDR1 reads SGHVS; CDR2 reads FQNEAQ. CDR3 bases: TGTGCCAGCAGCTTGACAGACAATGAGCAGTTCTTC. Translation: CASSLTDNEQFF.

This clonotype was found many times. The chain employs TRBV7-2 and TRBJ2-2; TRBD2 matches 15 bases. The CDR3 contains 18 residues. V shed 3 bases, J shed 4 bases, and the junction held 6 bases outside the gene matches. Germline assignment: CDR1 SGHTA and CDR2 FQGNSA. The CDR3 DNA is TGTGCCAGCAGCTTGGGACTAGCGGGGGGCCGATCCACCGGGGAGCTGTTTTTT. Its protein product is CASSLGLAGGRSTGELFF.

This clonotype has more than one count but fewer than ten. A much more abundant neighbour one base away suggests this may be a read error. In DNA, the CDR3 is TGTGTCAGCAGCGACAGGATGAACACTGAAGCTTTCTTT. Translating it yields CVSSDRMNTEAFF. The chain combines TRBV12-3 or TRBV12-4 with TRBJ1-1; D might be TRBD1 (6 bases). The CDR3 length is 13 residues.